This T cell receptor (beta chain) is from a study of cytomegalovirus exposure and HLA in healthy donors. Study outcomes and limitations: Relative to equally common others, HLA-associated TCR beta chains showed greater clonal expansion in a later analysis. No immune exposure information besides CMV serostatus was available. Cytomegalovirus status was reportedly diagnosed by the classifier with high specificity and sensitivity.

In its sample, this clone was seen a few times. What it recognizes is unknown. V dropped 4 bases and J dropped 0 bases, with 9 bases sitting between them. The CDR3 spans 14 residues. Germline loops: CDR1 SGHDT, CDR2 YYEEEE. Researchers ran the PCR with 60 Vbeta and 13 Jbeta primers. The protocol was immunoSEQ multiplex PCR, while the TCRdb copy is restricted to in-frame clones and leaves out a portion. This table has about 160,000 clones, roughly 70% appearing once. The sequence derives from a woman aged 45 to 65 in good health and CMV-seropositive. Sequences were obtained from PBMCs. This sequence joins TRBV5-6 and TRBJ2-3; possibly TRBD2 for D (6 bases). This CDR3 reads CASSHAGSTDTQYF. CDR3 nucleotide sequence: TGTGCCAGCAGCCACGCGGGGAGCACAGATACGCAGTATTTT.